The 8 T cell receptor beta chains below come from one sample, sequenced in a study of blood T cell repertoires in COVID-19 (dated by TCRdb to the early 2020s). The library was generated by the immunoSEQ multiplex PCR assay. TCRdb holds this immuneACCESS table with in-frame rearrangements only. Some clones are missing; in checked studies, unresolved V genes explain under half, and the rest has no known cause. The sample table lists roughly 350,000 clones, around 86% of them with a count of one. The ten most abundant clones make up about 6% of the sample. The sample consisted of peripheral blood. Source of these receptors: a woman in her forties or fifties with COVID-19, enrolled during active disease.

The chain employs TRBV5-1 and TRBJ2-7, with 11 bases fitting TRBD1. The CDR3 consists of 14 residues. Germline lookup yields CDR1 SGHRS and CDR2 YFSETQ. The trim removed 4 bases at V and 6 bases at J, leaving 6 bases unmatched. The CDR3 loop is CASSVPGQGVEQYF. The DNA of the CDR3 is TGCGCCAGCAGCGTTCCGGGACAGGGGGTCGAGCAGTACTTC. Complete variable domain (other parts from reference TRBV5-1 and TRBJ2-7): KAGVTQTPRYLIKTRGQQVTLSCSPISGHRSVSWYQQTPGQGLQFLFEYFSETQRNKGNFPGRFSGRQFSNSRSEMNVSTLELGDSALYLCASSVPGQGVEQYFGPGTRLTVT.

The rearrangement uses TRBV19 and TRBJ1-1; D possibly corresponds to TRBD1 (5 bases). Germline CDR1 LNHDA, CDR2 SQIVND (reference sequence). The length of the CDR3 is 15 residues. Trimming pared 7 bases from V and 0 bases from J, leaving 15 bases between. Written as DNA, the CDR3 is TGTGCCAGTACCTTGGGGGGAGGGGTGAACACTGAAGCTTTCTTT. Residues: CASTLGGGVNTEAFF.

This chain connects TRBV5-1 to TRBJ2-5, with TRBD2 as a possible D gene (6 bases). The CDR3 is 13 residues long. Germline CDR1 SGHRS, CDR2 YFSETQ. Trimming took 6 bases from V and 5 from J, leaving 14 bases between them. The CDR3 reads CASTRLDSETQYF. Here the CDR3 DNA reads TGCGCCAGCACCAGACTAGATTCGGAGACCCAGTACTTC.

There are a few counts of this clone. The chain uses TRBV4-1 and TRBJ2-7; TRBD1 agrees at 8 bases. CDR1 and CDR2 (germline): MGHRA, YSYEKL. The CDR3 totals 14 residues. V lost 3 bases to trimming and J lost 2 bases; unmatched junction nucleotides: 3. In nucleotides, the CDR3 is TGCGCCAGCAGCCACCGGGACAGGACCTACGAGCAGTACTTC. This encodes CASSHRDRTYEQYF.

This clone was seen more than once but under ten times. This chain uses TRBV30 with TRBJ1-6; 7 bases align to TRBD1. The J segment lost 8 bases and the V segment lost 4 bases, leaving 8 bases of the junction unmatched. The CDR3 is made up of 14 amino acids. In germline, CDR1 is GTSNPN, CDR2 SVGIG (reference sequence). CDR3 coding DNA: TGTGCCTGGATCCCTGGACAGGATTATTCACCCCTCCACTTT. Protein product: CAWIPGQDYSPLHF.

The V and J genes are TRBV7-2 and TRBJ2-7, with 13 nucleotides matching TRBD2. Trimming at V came to 4 bases and at J to 3 bases, leaving 6 bases not matched to a gene. The CDR3 runs 16 residues. CDR1 and CDR2 from the germline V gene are SGHTA and FQGNSA. The DNA of the CDR3 is TGTGCCAGCAGCTCGGGGGGACTAGCGGGAAACTACGAGCAGTACTTC. Translated, it gives CASSSGGLAGNYEQYF.

The CDR3 nucleotides are TGTGCCAGCAGCTTCTGGAGGGCCTCCCCCCGCGACGAGCAGTACTTC. Protein sequence: CASSFWRASPRDEQYF. This chain joins TRBV5-6 and TRBJ2-7, with D maybe TRBD2 (6 bases). Per the germline V gene, CDR1 is SGHDT and CDR2 is YYEEEE. The ends were cut back, 2 bases at V and 5 bases at J, with 20 bases in the middle. CDR3 length: 16 amino acids.

About this clone itself: This may be a read error: a much more frequent sequence differs by one nucleotide. The identical CDR3 is also encoded by other nucleotide sequences in the sample. The chain employs TRBV10-3 and TRBJ2-1, with D unresolved. Germline assignment: CDR1 ENHRY and CDR2 SYGVKD. The CDR3 runs to 11 residues. Between the trimmed V and J ends, which lost 5 bases and 9 bases, there was a span of 8 bases. The CDR3 region is CAISQDREQFF. CDR3 bases: TGTGCCATCAGTCAGGATCGTGAGCAGTTCTTC.